Listed below are T cell receptor beta chains from one sample, sequenced in a study of blood T cell repertoires in COVID-19. Assay used: immunoSEQ multiplex PCR; TCRdb lists only in-frame clones, some missing. The sample shows 300,000 to 450,000 clones, roughly 77% of them seen only once. The sequenced material came from peripheral blood. The receptors were gathered from a human donor with acute or convalescent COVID-19. The donor label of this sample is uncertain. Each CDR3 is given with its conserved first and last residue. D genes are given only for firm matches. Some rows have no size entry. The others give once, few or many, or a class for an expanded clone.

TRBJ1-6 | TRBV30 | - | - | 11 | TGTGCCTCGAACAGGAATTCACCCCTCCACTTT | CASNRNSPLHF
TRBJ2-2 | TRBV4-1 | - | - | 14 | TGCGCCAGCAGCCAAGATCGGGGTTGGGGGGAGCTGTTTTTT | CASSQDRGWGELFF
TRBJ1-1 | TRBV7-2 | - | - | 15 | TGTGCCAGCAGCTTGTTTTACAGCCGGAACACTGAAGCTTTCTTT | CASSLFYSRNTEAFF
TRBJ1-2 | TRBV30 | TRBD1 | many | 14 | TGTGCCTGGAGTGTACAGGGGGTCATCTATGGCTACACCTTC | CAWSVQGVIYGYTF
TRBJ1-2 | TRBV29-1 | TRBD1 | - | 13 | TGCAGCGTCTCGGGACAGGGTAAAAATGGCTACACCTTC | CSVSGQGKNGYTF
TRBJ1-1 | TRBV7-8 | - | - | 13 | TGTGCCAGCAGCCCGGGTCGTGGGTCTGAAGCTTTCTTT | CASSPGRGSEAFF
TRBJ2-1 | TRBV7-7 | - | - | 16 | TGTGCCAGCAGCTTAGGGGGAGTTAGCTCCTACAATGAGCAGTTCTTC | CASSLGGVSSYNEQFF
TRBJ1-4 | TRBV5-4 | - | - | 15 | TGTGCCAGCAGCCCTTCTGTGGGGGGTAATGAAAAACTGTTTTTT | CASSPSVGGNEKLFF
TRBJ2-7 | TRBV5-4 | - | - | 15 | TGTGCCAGCAGCTTGGGCCAGGCCCTTTCCTACGAGCAGTACTTC | CASSLGQALSYEQYF
TRBJ1-5 | TRBV6-1 | - | - | 17 | TGTGCCAGCAGTGAATATGTCATGGCTAACTCGGGGCAGCCCCAGCATTTT | CASSEYVMANSGQPQHF
TRBJ1-3 | TRBV5-1 | - | - | 14 | TGCGCCAGCAGCTTGGGAGAGATTGGAAACACCATATATTTT | CASSLGEIGNTIYF